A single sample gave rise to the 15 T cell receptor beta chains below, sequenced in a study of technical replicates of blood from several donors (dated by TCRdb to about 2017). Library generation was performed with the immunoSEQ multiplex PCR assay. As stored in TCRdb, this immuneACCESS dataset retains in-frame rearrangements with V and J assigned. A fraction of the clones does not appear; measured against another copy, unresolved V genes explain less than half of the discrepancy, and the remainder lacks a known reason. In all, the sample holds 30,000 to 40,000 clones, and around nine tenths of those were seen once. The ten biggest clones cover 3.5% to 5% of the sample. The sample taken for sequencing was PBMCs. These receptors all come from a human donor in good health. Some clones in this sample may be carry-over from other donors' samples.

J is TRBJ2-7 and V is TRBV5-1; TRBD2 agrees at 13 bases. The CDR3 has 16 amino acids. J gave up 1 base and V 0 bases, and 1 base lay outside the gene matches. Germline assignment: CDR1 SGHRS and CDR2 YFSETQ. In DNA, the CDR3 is TGCGCCAGCAGCTTGGTGGGACTAGCGGGATCCTACGAGCAGTACTTC. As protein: CASSLVGLAGSYEQYF.

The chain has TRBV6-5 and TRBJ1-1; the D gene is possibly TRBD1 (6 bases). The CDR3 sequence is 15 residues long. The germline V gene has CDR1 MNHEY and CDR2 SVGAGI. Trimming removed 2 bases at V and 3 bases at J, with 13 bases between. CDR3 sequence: CASSYATGWDTEAFF. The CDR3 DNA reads TGTGCCAGCAGTTACGCGACAGGTTGGGACACTGAAGCTTTCTTT.

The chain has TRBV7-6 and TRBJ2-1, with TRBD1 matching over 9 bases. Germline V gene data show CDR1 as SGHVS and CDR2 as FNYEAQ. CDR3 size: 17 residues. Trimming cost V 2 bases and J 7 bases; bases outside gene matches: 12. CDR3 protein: CASSLSSNPGQGNEQFF. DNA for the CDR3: TGTGCCAGCAGCTTATCATCTAACCCGGGACAGGGAAATGAGCAGTTCTTC.

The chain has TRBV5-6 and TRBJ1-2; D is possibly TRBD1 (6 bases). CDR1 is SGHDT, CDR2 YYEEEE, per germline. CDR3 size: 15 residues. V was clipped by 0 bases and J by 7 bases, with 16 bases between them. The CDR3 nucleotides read TGTGCCAGCAGCTTGGCTTTCGGCCAGGGGACTGGCTACACCTTC. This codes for CASSLAFGQGTGYTF.

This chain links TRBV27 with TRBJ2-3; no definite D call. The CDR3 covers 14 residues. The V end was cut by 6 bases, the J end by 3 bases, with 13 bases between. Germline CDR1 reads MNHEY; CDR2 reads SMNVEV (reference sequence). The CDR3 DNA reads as TGTGCCAGCAGCGGGTTGTTTGGGACAGATACGCAGTATTTT. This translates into CASSGLFGTDTQYF.

CDR3: CAWSQGVNTEAFF. CDR3 nucleotide sequence: TGTGCCTGGAGCCAGGGGGTGAACACTGAAGCTTTCTTT. The V and J genes are TRBV30 and TRBJ1-1; TRBD1 matches 7 bases. The V segment lost 3 bases and the J segment 0 bases; nucleotides outside the gene matches: 1. Germline assignment: CDR1 GTSNPN and CDR2 SVGIG (reference sequence). The CDR3 sequence is 13 residues long.

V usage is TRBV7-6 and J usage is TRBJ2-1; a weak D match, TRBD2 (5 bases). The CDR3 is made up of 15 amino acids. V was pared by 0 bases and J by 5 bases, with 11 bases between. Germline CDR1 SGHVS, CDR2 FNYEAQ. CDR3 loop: CASSLARAENNEQFF. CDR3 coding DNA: TGTGCCAGCAGCTTAGCGCGAGCGGAAAACAATGAGCAGTTCTTC.

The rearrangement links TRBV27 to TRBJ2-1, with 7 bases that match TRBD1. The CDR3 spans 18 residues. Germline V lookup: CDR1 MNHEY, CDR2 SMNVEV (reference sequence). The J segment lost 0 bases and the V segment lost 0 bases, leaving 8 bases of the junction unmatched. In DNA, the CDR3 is TGTGCCAGCAGTTTATCCATTACAGGGGTTCCCTCCTACAATGAGCAGTTCTTC. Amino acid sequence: CASSLSITGVPSYNEQFF.

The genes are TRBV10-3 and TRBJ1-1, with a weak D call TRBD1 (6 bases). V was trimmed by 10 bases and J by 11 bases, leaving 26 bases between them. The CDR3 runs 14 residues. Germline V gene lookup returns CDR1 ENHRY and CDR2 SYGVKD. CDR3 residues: CATRTLQGGGMAFF. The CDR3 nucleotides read TGTGCCACCCGAACTTTACAGGGCGGAGGTATGGCTTTCTTT.

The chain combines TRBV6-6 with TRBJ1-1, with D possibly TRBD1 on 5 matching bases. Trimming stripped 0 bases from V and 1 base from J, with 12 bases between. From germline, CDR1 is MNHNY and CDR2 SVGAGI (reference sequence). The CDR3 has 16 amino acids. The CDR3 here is CASSYSTGVGNTEAFF. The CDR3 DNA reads TGTGCCAGCAGTTACTCGACGGGGGTGGGGAACACTGAAGCTTTCTTT.

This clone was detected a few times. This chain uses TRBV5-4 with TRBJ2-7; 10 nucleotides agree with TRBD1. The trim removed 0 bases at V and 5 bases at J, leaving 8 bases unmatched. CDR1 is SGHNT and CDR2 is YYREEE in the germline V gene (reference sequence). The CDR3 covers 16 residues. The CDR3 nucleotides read TGTGCCAGCAGCTTGGCCGCAGGGGACAGGGGCCACGAGCAGTACTTC. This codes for CASSLAAGDRGHEQYF.

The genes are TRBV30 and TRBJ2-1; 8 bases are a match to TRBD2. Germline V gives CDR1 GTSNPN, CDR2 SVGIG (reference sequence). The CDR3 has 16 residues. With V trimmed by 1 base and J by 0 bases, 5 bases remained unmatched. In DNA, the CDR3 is TGTGCCTGGAGTGCCCTAAGCGGGAGCTCCTACAATGAGCAGTTCTTC. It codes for CAWSALSGSSYNEQFF.

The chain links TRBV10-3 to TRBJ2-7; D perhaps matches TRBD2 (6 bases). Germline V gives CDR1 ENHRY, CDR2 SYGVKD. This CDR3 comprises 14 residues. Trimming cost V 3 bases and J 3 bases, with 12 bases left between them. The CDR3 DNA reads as TGTGCCATCAGTGAAGGGCGGGACTTCTACGAGCAGTACTTC. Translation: CAISEGRDFYEQYF.

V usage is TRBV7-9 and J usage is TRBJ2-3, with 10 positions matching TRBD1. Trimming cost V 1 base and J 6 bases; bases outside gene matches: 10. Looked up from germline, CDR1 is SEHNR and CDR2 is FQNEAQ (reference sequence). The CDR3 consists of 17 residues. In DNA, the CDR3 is TGTGCCAGCAGCTTAGGTATCGGGACAGGGGATTACGATACGCAGTATTTT. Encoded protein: CASSLGIGTGDYDTQYF.

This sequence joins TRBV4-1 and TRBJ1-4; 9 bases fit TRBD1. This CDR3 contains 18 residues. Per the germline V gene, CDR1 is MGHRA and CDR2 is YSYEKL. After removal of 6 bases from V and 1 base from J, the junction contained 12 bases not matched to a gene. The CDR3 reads CASSQTPNRGLTNEKLFF. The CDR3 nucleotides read TGCGCCAGCAGTCAAACGCCTAACAGGGGGCTAACTAATGAAAAACTGTTTTTT.